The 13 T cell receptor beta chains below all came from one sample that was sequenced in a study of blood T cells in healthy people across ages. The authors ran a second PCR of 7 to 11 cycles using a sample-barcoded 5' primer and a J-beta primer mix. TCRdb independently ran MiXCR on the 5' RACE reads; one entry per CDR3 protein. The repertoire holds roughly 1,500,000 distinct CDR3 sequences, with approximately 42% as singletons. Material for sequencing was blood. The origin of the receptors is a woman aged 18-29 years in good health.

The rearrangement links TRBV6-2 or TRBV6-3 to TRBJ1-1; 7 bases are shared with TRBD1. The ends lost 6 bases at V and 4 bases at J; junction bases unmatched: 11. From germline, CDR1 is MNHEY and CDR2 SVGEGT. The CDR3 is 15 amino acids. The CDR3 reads CASSFSGGLLTEAFF. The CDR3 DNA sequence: TGTGCCAGCAGCTTTTCAGGGGGGCTGCTCACTGAAGCTTTCTTT.

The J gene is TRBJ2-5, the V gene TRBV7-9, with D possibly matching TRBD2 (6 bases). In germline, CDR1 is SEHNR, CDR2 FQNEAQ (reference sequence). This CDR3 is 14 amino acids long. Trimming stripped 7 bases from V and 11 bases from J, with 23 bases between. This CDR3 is CASIPGLSGTEQYF. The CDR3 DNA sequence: TGTGCCAGCATCCCGGGACTGTCTGGAACGGAGCAGTACTTC.

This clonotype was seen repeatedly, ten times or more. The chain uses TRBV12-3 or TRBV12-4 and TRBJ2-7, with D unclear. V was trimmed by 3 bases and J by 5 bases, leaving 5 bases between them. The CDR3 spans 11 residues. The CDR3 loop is CASSFTDEQYF. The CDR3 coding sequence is TGTGCCAGCAGTTTCACTGACGAGCAGTACTTC.

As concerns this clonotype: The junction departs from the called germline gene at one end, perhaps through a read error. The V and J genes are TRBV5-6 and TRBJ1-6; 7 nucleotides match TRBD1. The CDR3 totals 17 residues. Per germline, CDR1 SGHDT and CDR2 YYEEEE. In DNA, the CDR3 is TGTGCCAGCAGCGAAAGACAGGGTGGGGATTATAATTCACCCCCCCACTTT. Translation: CASSERQGGDYNSPPHF.

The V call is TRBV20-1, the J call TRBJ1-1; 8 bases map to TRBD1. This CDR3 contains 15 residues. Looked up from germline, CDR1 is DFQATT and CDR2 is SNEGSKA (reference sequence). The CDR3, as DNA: TGCCCGTCATGGGACAGGAAAACTTTGAACACTGAAGCTTTCTTT. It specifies CPSWDRKTLNTEAFF.

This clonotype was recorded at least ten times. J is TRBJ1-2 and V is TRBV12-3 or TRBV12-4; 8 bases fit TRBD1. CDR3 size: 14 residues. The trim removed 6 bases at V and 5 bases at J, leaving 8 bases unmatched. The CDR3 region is CASSTGTGPYGYTF. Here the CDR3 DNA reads TGTGCCAGCAGCACCGGGACAGGACCTTATGGCTACACCTTC.

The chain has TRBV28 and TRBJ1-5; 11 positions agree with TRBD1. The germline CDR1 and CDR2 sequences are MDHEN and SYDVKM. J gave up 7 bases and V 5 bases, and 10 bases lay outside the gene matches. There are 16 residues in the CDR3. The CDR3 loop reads CASSRADRGRGQPQHF. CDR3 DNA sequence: TGTGCCAGCAGTCGAGCGGACAGGGGGCGCGGACAGCCCCAGCATTTT.

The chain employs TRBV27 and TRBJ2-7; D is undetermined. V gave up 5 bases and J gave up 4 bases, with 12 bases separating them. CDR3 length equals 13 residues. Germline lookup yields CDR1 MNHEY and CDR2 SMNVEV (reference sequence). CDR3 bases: TGTGCCAGCAGTCCCACCCTATTTTACGAGCAGTACTTC. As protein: CASSPTLFYEQYF.

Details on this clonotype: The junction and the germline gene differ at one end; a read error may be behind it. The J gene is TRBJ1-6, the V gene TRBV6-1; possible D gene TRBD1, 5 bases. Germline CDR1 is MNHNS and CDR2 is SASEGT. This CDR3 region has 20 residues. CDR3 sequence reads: CASSETRRDWGSSYNSPPHF. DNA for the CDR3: TGTGCCAGCAGTGAAACTCGCCGGGACTGGGGGAGCTCCTATAATTCACCCCCCCACTTT.

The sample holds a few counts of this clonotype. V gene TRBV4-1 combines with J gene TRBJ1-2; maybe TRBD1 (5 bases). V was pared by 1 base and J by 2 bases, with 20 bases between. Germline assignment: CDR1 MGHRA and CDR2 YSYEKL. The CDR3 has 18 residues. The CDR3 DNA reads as TGCGCCAGCAGCCAAGGGGTAATCGCTCGGACAAGAAACTATGGCTACACCTTC. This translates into CASSQGVIARTRNYGYTF.

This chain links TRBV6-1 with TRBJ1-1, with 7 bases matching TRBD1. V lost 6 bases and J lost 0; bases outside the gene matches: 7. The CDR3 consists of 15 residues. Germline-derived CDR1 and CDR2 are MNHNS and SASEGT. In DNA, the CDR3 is TGTGCCAGCAGGGACCAGGGGGGGATGAACACTGAAGCTTTCTTT. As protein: CASRDQGGMNTEAFF.

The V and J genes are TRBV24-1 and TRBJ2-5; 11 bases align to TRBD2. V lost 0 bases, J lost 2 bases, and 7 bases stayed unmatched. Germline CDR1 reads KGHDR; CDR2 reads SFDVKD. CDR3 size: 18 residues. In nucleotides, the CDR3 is TGTGCCACCAGTGATTTGCCGGGACTAGCGGAGACACAAGAGACCCAGTACTTC. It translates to CATSDLPGLAETQETQYF.

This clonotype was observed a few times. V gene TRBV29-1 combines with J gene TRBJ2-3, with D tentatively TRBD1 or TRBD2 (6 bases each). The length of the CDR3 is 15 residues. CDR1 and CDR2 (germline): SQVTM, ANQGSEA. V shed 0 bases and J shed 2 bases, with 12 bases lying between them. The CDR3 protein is CSVEEGGDNTDTQYF. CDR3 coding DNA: TGCAGCGTTGAAGAAGGAGGGGACAACACAGATACGCAGTATTTT.